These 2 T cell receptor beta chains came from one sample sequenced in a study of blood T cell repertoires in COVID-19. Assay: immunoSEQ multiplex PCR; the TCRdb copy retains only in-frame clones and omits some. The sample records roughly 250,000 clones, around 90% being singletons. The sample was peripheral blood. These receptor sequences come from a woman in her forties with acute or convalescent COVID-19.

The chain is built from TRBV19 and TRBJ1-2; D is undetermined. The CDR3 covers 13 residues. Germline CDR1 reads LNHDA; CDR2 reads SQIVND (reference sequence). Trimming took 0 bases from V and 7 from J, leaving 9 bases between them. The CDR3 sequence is CASSIDQGAGYTF. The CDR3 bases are TGTGCCAGTAGTATAGATCAAGGAGCTGGCTACACCTTC. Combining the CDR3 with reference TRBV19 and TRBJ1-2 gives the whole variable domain DGGITQSPKYLFRKEGQNVTLSCEQNLNHDAMYWYRQDPGQGLRLIYYSQIVNDFQKGDIAEGYSVSREKKESFPLTVTSAQKNPTAFYLCASSIDQGAGYTFGSGTRLTVV.

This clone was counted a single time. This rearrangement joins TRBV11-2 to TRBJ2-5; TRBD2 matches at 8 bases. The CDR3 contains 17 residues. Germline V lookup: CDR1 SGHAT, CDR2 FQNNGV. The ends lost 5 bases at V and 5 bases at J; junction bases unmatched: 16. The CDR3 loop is CASSPHWSRGGLETQYF. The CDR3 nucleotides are TGTGCCAGCAGCCCTCATTGGAGCCGGGGGGGCCTGGAGACCCAGTACTTC.